This T cell receptor (beta chain) was identified in a study of blood T cell repertoires in COVID-19. Study details: Collection of acute and convalescent COVID-19 samples took place in the United States, Italy and Spain.

Participants were aged about 18 to 89 years, lived in under 30 US areas, and enrolled virtually. Trimming left V 0 bases short and J 4 bases short, with 6 bases between. The germline gives CDR1 LNHNV, CDR2 YYDKDF (reference sequence). CDR3 length equals 14 residues. Sequencing used immunoSEQ multiplex PCR; TCRdb keeps in-frame clones, though not all of them. The table shows roughly 190,000 clones, with about 83% occurring only once. This chain links TRBV15 with TRBJ2-2; D gene uncertain. The source of this sequence is a woman in her 30s who had been exposed to COVID-19. Sequenced sample: PBMCs or T cells enriched from blood (not recorded which). This CDR3 is CATSRDGTTGELFF. Written as DNA, the CDR3 is TGTGCCACCAGCAGAGATGGCACCACCGGGGAGCTGTTTTTT.